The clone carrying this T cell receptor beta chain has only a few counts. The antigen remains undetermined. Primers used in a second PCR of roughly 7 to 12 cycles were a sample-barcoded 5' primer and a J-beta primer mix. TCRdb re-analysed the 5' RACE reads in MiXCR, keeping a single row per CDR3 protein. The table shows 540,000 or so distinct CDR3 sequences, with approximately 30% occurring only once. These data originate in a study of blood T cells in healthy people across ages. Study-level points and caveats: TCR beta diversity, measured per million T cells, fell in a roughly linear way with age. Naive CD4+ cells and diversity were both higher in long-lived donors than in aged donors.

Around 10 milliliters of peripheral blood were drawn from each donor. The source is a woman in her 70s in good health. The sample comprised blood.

The CDR3 DNA sequence: TGCAGTGCTAGAGATATTGGAACTAATGAAAAACTGTTTTTT. Amino acids: CSARDIGTNEKLFF. V is TRBV20-1 and J is TRBJ1-4; D unresolved. The CDR3 is 14 residues long. From germline, CDR1 is DFQATT and CDR2 SNEGSKA (reference sequence). V was pared by 0 bases and J by 1 base, with 6 bases between.